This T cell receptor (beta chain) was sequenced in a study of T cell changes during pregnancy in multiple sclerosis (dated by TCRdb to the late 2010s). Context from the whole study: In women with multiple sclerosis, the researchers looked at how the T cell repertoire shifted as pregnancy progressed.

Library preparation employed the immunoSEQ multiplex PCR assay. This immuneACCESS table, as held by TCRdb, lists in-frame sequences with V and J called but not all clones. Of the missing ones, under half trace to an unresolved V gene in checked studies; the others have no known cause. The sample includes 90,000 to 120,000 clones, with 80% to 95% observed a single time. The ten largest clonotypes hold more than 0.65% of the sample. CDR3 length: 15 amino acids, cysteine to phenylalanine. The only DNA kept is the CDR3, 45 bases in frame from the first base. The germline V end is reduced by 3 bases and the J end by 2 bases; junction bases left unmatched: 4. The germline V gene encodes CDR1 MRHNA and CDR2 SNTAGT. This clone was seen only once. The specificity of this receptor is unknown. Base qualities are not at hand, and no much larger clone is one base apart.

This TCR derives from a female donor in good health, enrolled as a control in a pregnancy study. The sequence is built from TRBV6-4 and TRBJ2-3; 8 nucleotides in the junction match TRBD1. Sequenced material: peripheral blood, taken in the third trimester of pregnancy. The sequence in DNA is TGTGCCAGCAGTGAGGGGACAGGCAACACAGATACGCAGTATTTT. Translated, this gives CASSEGTGNTDTQYF.